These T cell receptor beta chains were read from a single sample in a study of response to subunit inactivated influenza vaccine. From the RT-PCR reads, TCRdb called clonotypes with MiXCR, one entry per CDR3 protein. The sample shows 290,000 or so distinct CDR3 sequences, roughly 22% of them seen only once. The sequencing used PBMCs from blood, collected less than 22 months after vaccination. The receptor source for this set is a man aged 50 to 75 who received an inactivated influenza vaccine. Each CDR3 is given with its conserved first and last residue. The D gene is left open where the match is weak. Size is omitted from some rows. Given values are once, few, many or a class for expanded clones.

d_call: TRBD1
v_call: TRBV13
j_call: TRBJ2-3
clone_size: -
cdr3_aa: CASSQGVRDTQYF
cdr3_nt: TGTGCCAGCAGCCAGGGGGTCAGGGATACGCAGTATTTT

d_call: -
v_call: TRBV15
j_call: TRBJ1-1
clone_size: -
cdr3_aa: CATSREQETEAFF
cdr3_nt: TGTGCCACCAGCAGAGAACAGGAGACTGAAGCTTTCTTT

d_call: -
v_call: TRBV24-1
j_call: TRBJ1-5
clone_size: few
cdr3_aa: CPTSDGVQPQHF
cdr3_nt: TGCCCCACCAGTGACGGGGTCCAGCCCCAGCATTTT

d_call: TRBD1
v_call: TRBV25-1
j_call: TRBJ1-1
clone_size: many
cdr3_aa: CASSEFPRGNGEATEAFF
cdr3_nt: TGTGCCAGCAGTGAATTCCCCAGGGGGAATGGCGAGGCCACTGAAGCTTTCTTT

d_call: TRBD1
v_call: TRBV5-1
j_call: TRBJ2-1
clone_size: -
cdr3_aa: CASSISGTGSYNEQFF
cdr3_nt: TGCGCCAGCAGCATCTCCGGGACAGGGAGTTACAATGAGCAGTTCTTC

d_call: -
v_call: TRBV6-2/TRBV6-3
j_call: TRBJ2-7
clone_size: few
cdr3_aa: CASSQRVASEQYF
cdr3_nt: TGTGCCAGCAGCCAGCGGGTGGCGTCCGAGCAGTACTTC

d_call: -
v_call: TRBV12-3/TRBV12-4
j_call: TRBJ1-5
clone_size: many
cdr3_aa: CASSLENSFGQPQHF
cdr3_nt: TGTGCCAGCAGTTTAGAAAACTCATTTGGTCAGCCCCAGCATTTT

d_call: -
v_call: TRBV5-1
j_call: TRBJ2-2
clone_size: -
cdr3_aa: CASSLARLSGTGELFF
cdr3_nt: TGCGCCAGCAGCTTGGCGAGACTCTCGGGCACCGGGGAGCTGTTTTTT

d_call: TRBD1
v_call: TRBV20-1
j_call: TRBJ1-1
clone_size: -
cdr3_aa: CSASSPGQGYTEAFF
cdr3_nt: TGCAGTGCTAGCTCACCCGGACAGGGGTACACTGAAGCTTTCTTT

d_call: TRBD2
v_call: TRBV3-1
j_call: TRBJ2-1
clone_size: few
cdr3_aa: CASSQGPMGGRNEQFF
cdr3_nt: TGTGCCAGCAGCCAAGGGCCTATGGGCGGGAGGAATGAGCAGTTCTTC

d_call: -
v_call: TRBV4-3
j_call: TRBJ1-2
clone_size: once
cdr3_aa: CASSQDIGTGGYTF
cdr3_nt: TGCGCCAGCAGCCAAGATATAGGGACTGGTGGCTACACCTTC

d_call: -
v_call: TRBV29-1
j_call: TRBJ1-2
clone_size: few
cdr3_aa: CSVETATNYGYTF
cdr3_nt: TGCAGCGTCGAGACAGCAACTAACTATGGCTACACCTTC

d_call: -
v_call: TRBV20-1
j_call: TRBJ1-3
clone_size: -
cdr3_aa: CSVPGPGPGNTIYF
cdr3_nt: TGCAGTGTACCGGGCCCGGGGCCTGGAAACACCATATATTTT

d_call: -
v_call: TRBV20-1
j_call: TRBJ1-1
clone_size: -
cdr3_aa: CSAPPGGMSEAFF
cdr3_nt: TGCAGTGCCCCTCCGGGGGGGATGTCTGAAGCTTTCTTT

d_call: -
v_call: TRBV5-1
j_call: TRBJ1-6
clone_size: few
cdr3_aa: CASSSQGPYNSPLHF
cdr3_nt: TGCGCCAGCAGCTCGCAGGGACCCTATAATTCACCCCTCCACTTT

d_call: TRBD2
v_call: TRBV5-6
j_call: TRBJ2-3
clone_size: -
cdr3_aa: CASSLVREGLPGTDTQYF
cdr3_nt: TGTGCCAGCAGCTTGGTCCGGGAGGGCCTTCCAGGCACAGATACGCAGTATTTT

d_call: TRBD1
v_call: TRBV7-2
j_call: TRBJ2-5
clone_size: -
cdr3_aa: CASSLAQGQGVGETQYF
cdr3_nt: TGTGCCAGCAGCTTAGCACAGGGACAGGGAGTGGGAGAGACCCAGTACTTC

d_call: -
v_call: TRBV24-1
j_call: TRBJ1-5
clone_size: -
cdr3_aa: CATSDSGRGPSQPQHF
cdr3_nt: TGTGCCACCAGTGATTCCGGCAGGGGCCCCAGTCAGCCCCAGCATTTT

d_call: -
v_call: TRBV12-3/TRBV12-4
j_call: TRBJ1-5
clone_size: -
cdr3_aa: CASSYGRVQPQHF
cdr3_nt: TGTGCCAGCAGTTATGGGAGGGTTCAGCCCCAGCATTTT

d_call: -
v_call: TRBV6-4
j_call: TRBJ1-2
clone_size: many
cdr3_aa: CASSTQQGDGYTF
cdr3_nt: TGTGCCAGCAGCACCCAGCAGGGCGATGGCTACACCTTC

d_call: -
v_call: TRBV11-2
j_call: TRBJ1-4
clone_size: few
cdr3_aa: CASRGLVSPNEKLFF
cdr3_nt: TGTGCCAGCAGAGGACTAGTTTCTCCTAATGAAAAACTGTTTTTT

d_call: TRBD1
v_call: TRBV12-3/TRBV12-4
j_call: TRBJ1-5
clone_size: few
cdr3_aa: CASSFAGGSNQPQHF
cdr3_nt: TGTGCCAGCAGTTTTGCAGGGGGTTCCAATCAGCCCCAGCATTTT

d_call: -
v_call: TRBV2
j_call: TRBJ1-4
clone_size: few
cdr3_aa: CASDIFGEKLFF
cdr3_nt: TGTGCCAGCGATATCTTCGGGGAAAAACTGTTTTTT

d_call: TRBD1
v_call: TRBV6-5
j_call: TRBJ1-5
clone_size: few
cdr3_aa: CASSYYPGGVLSQHF
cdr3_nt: TGTGCCAGCAGTTATTATCCAGGGGGAGTCCTGTCCCAGCATTTT

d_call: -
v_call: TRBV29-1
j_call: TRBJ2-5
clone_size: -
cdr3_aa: CSVSEPETQYF
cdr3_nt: TGCAGCGTTTCAGAGCCGGAGACCCAGTACTTC

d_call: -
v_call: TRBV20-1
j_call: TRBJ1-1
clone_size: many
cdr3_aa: CSARFREAFF
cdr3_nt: TGCAGTGCTAGATTCCGAGAAGCTTTCTTT

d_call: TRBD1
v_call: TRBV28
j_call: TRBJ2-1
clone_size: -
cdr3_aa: CASSLFGTANPSEQFF
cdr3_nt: TGTGCCAGCAGTTTATTTGGGACAGCTAACCCCTCGGAGCAGTTCTTC

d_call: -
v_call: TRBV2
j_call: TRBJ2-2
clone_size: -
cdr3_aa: CASTMGRTYTGELFF
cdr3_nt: TGTGCCAGCACTATGGGACGGACCTACACCGGGGAGCTGTTTTTT

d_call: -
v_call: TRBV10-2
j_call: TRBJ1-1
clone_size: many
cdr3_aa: CASRGLRTMNTEAFF
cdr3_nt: TGCGCCAGTCGAGGGCTTCGGACGATGAACACTGAAGCTTTCTTT

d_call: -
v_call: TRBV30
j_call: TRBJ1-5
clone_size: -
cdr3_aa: CAWSTESNQPQHF
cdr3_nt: TGTGCCTGGAGTACCGAAAGCAATCAGCCCCAGCATTTT

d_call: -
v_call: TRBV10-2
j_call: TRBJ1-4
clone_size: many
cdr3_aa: CASSERDMRTNEKLFF
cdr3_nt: TGCGCCAGCAGTGAGCGGGACATGCGAACTAATGAAAAACTGTTTTTT

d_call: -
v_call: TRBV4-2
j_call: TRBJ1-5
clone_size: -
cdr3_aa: CASSGGRVNQPQHF
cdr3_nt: TGTGCCAGCAGCGGGGGAAGAGTCAATCAGCCCCAGCATTTT

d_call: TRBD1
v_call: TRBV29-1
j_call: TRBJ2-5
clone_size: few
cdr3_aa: CSVGQGASVETQYF
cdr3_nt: TGCAGCGTAGGACAGGGGGCATCCGTGGAGACCCAGTACTTC

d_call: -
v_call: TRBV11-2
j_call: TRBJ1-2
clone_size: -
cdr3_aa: CASGDTGFFDYTF
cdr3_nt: TGTGCCAGCGGCGATACAGGGTTTTTTGATTACACCTTC

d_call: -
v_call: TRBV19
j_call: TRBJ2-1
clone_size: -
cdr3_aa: CASSRDGYSYNEQFF
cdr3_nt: TGTGCCAGTAGTAGGGACGGGTACTCCTACAATGAGCAGTTCTTC

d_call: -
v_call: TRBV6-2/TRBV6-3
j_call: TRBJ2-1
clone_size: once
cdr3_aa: CASRIVSQGNEQFF
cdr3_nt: TGTGCCAGCAGGATTGTTTCACAGGGCAATGAGCAGTTCTTC

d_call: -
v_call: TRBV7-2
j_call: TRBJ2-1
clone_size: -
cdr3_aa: CASSADAGYNEQFF
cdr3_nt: TGTGCCAGCAGCGCGGACGCAGGCTACAATGAGCAGTTCTTC

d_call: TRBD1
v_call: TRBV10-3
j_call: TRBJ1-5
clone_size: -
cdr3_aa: CAISSRDRGRQPQHF
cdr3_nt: TGTGCCATCAGTTCCCGGGACAGGGGAAGACAGCCCCAGCATTTT

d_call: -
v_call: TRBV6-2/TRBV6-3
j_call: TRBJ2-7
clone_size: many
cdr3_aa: CASSYTLGWGSEQYF
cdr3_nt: TGTGCCAGCAGTTACACCCTGGGATGGGGCTCCGAGCAGTACTTC

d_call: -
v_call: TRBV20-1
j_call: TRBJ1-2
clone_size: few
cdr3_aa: CSARPRGTLLF
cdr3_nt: TGCAGTGCTAGGCCGAGGGGGACGCTACTCTTC

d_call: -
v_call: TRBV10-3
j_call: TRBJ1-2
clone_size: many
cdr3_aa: CAISNPGTGYGYTF
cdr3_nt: TGTGCCATCAGCAATCCCGGGACTGGCTATGGCTACACCTTC

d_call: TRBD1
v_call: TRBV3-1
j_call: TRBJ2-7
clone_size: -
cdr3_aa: CASSHFSDRGAYEQYF
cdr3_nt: TGTGCCAGCAGCCACTTTTCGGACAGGGGCGCCTACGAGCAGTACTTC

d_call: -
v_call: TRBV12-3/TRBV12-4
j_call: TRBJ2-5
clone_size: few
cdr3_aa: CASSFSTATGETQYF
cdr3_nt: TGTGCCAGCAGTTTTAGCACGGCAACAGGGGAGACCCAGTACTTC

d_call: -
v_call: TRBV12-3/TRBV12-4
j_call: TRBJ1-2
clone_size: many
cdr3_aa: CASSLALGVHGYTF
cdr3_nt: TGTGCCAGCAGTTTAGCGCTGGGGGTCCATGGCTACACCTTC

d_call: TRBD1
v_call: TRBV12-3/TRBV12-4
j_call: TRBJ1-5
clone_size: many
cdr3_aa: CASSGTGNQPQHF
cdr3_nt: TGTGCCAGCAGCGGGACAGGGAATCAGCCCCAGCATTTT

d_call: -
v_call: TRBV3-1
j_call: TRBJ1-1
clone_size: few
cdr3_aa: CASSVRGDTEAFF
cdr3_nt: TGTGCCAGCAGCGTGAGGGGGGACACTGAAGCTTTCTTT

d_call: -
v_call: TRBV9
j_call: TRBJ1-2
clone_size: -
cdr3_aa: CASSVVPQATNYGYTF
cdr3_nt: TGTGCCAGCAGCGTAGTCCCGCAGGCGACAAACTATGGCTACACCTTC

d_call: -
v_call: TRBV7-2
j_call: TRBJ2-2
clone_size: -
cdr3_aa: CASSLFGVGAAGELFF
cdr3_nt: TGTGCCAGCAGCTTATTCGGTGTGGGGGCCGCCGGGGAGCTGTTTTTT

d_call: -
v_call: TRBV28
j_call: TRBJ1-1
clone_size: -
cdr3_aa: CASSLLNMNTEAFF
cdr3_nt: TGTGCCAGCAGTTTATTAAACATGAACACTGAAGCTTTCTTT

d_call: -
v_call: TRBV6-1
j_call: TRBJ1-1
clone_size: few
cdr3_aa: CASSDRGWSEAFF
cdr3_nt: TGTGCCAGCAGTGATAGGGGGTGGTCTGAAGCTTTCTTT

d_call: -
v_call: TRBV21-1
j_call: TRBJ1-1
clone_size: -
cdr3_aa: CASSKRGTANTEAFF
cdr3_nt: TGTGCCAGCAGCAAAAGGGGGACAGCGAACACTGAAGCTTTCTTT

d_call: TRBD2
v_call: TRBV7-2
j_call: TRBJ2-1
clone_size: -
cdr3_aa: CASSLVGLAGVYNEQFF
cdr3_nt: TGTGCCAGCAGCTTAGTAGGCCTAGCGGGAGTCTACAATGAGCAGTTCTTC

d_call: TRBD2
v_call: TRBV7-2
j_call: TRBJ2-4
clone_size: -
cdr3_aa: CASSFVAGAAGNIQYF
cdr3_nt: TGTGCCAGCAGCTTTGTGGCGGGAGCGGCGGGTAACATTCAGTACTTC

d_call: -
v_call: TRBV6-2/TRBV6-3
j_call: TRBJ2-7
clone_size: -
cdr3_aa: CASSYSLSYEQYF
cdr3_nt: TGTGCCAGCAGTTACTCTCTCTCCTACGAGCAGTACTTC